The next 23 T cell receptor beta chains were all read from a single sample in a study of spatial heterogeneity in lung cancer. Time point in this sample: sample taken at primary tumor resection. TCRs were sequenced from unsorted whole RNA of tumor, nontumor lung or PBMC. MiXCR, run by TCRdb on the 5' RACE reads, gives a single entry per CDR3 protein. The data contain some 87,000 distinct CDR3 sequences, approximately 8.2% of them singletons. Sample: PBMCs, taken at surgery. The receptors derive from a male donor with early-stage non-small cell lung cancer.

This clonotype was seen many times. The chain carries TRBV12-3 or TRBV12-4 and TRBJ1-4, with 11 bases fitting TRBD1. The CDR3 length is 14 residues. The ends lost 6 bases at V and 8 bases at J; junction bases unmatched: 5. In DNA, the CDR3 is TGTGCCAGCAGGACCGGGACAGGGGGAGAAAAACTGTTTTTT. It is translated as CASRTGTGGEKLFF.

This clonotype is medium-sized in the sample. The chain joins TRBV3-1 to TRBJ2-1, with D possibly TRBD2 on 6 matching bases. The CDR3 sequence is 15 residues long. CDR1 and CDR2 (germline): LGHDT, YNNKEL (reference sequence). Trimming pared 0 bases from V and 4 bases from J, leaving 10 bases between. CDR3 sequence (DNA): TGTGCCAGCAGCCAAGATGGGGACTCATACAATGAGCAGTTCTTC. Translating it yields CASSQDGDSYNEQFF.

The sample holds many counts of this clonotype. The chain employs TRBV6-6 and TRBJ1-1, with D uncertain. Trimming removed 0 bases from V and 2 bases from J, with 7 bases in between. Germline CDR1 MNHNY, CDR2 SVGAGI (reference sequence). The CDR3 totals 14 residues. DNA of the CDR3: TGTGCCAGCAGTTACTCAGGGAAAAACACTGAAGCTTTCTTT. Protein product: CASSYSGKNTEAFF.

This clonotype was picked up a small number of times. This chain connects TRBV7-9 to TRBJ1-2; TRBD1 aligns across 8 bases. After removal of 5 bases from V and 8 bases from J, the junction contained 16 bases not matched to a gene. This CDR3 spans 16 amino acids. Germline lookup yields CDR1 SEHNR and CDR2 FQNEAQ (reference sequence). Here the CDR3 DNA reads TGTGCCAGCAGCCCAAGGACTACAGGGGGATCGGGCGGCTACACCTTC. This gives the protein CASSPRTTGGSGGYTF.

The table lists this clonotype with many counts. CDR3 sequence: CASSQDGGTYNEQFF. CDR3 nucleotide sequence: TGCGCCAGCAGCCAAGATGGGGGGACCTACAATGAGCAGTTCTTC. The rearrangement links TRBV4-3 to TRBJ2-1, with D perhaps TRBD2 (6 bases). V was pared by 0 bases and J by 2 bases, with 8 bases between. Germline CDR1 and CDR2: LGHNA and YSLEER. CDR3 length equals 15 residues.

This clonotype was found a few times. The V and J genes are TRBV27 and TRBJ2-1; tentatively, D is TRBD2 (5 bases). The CDR3 runs to 15 residues. The V end was cut by 0 bases, the J end by 7 bases, with 13 bases between. The germline CDR1 and CDR2 sequences are MNHEY and SMNVEV (reference sequence). The CDR3 region has the DNA TGTGCCAGCAGTTTATCGTGGGCAAGACTAAATGAGCAGTTCTTC. This gives the protein CASSLSWARLNEQFF.

Note on this clonotype: This may come from a read error, since a much larger clone is one base off. This chain joins TRBV7-9 and TRBJ1-6; no definite D call. The CDR3 has 13 residues. Germline V lookup: CDR1 SEHNR, CDR2 FQNEAQ (reference sequence). CDR3 loop: CANSLEANSPLHF. CDR3 in DNA: TGTGCCAACAGCTTAGAAGCAAATTCACCCCTCCACTTT.

This clonotype has just a few counts. The chain links TRBV20-1 to TRBJ2-1, with 9 nucleotides matching TRBD2. Trimming at V came to 0 bases and at J to 7 bases, leaving 10 bases not matched to a gene. The CDR3 has 16 residues. Germline-derived CDR1 and CDR2 are DFQATT and SNEGSKA (reference sequence). CDR3 protein: CSARDRGRGPQNEQFF. DNA of the CDR3: TGCAGTGCTAGAGATCGCGGGAGGGGGCCTCAGAATGAGCAGTTCTTC.

This clonotype was seen at least ten times. V and J are TRBV28 and TRBJ2-6; TRBD1 agrees at 9 bases. Germline V gives CDR1 MDHEN, CDR2 SYDVKM. This CDR3 has 17 residues. Trimming at V came to 4 bases and at J to 3 bases, leaving 7 bases not matched to a gene. CDR3 DNA sequence: TGTGCCAGCAGTTCCGGGACAGGGTCCTTTGGGGCCAACGTCCTGACTTTC. Protein product: CASSSGTGSFGANVLTF.

This clonotype turned up a few times. V is TRBV28 and J is TRBJ2-7, with a weak D call TRBD1 (6 bases). CDR1 and CDR2 from the germline V gene are MDHEN and SYDVKM. The CDR3 runs to 16 residues. Trimming stripped 1 base from V and 5 bases from J, with 18 bases between. The DNA of the CDR3 is TGTGCCAGCAGTTTATATAGTGGGACACGTCCCCACGAGCAGTACTTC. Translation gives CASSLYSGTRPHEQYF.

The table lists this clonotype with many counts. The chain combines TRBV20-1 with TRBJ2-5; D is unresolved. V lost 0 bases and J 7 bases, leaving 9 bases between the germline ends. The CDR3 contains 12 residues. Germline CDR1 reads DFQATT; CDR2 reads SNEGSKA (reference sequence). The CDR3 DNA sequence: TGCAGTGCTAGAGAAGGGTTAGGGACCCAGTACTTC. Its translation is CSAREGLGTQYF.

The sample holds a few counts of this clonotype. The chain employs TRBV20-1 and TRBJ2-5, with a possible D match to TRBD2 (5 bases). CDR3 length: 13 amino acids. The V end lost 5 bases, the J end lost 5 bases, and 15 bases lay between the germline ends. Germline V lookup: CDR1 DFQATT, CDR2 SNEGSKA (reference sequence). The CDR3 bases are TGCAGTGCTCCTGGACCTCGGAGGGAGACCCAGTACTTC. Encoded protein: CSAPGPRRETQYF.

This clonotype was found many times. The chain employs TRBV4-1 and TRBJ2-2; D remains unclear. The CDR3 length is 17 residues. V shed 1 base and J shed 1 base, with 13 bases lying between them. Germline V gene lookup returns CDR1 MGHRA and CDR2 YSYEKL. The CDR3 region has the DNA TGCGCCAGCAGCCAAGTTAACCCTTCAAAGAACACCGGGGAGCTGTTTTTT. This gives the protein CASSQVNPSKNTGELFF.

This clonotype was seen only a few times. The rearrangement links TRBV10-1 to TRBJ2-7; 9 nucleotides line up with TRBD2. The V and J ends lost 6 bases and 5 bases, in that order; junction bases with no gene match: 8. Germline V gene data show CDR1 as WNHNN and CDR2 as SYGVQD (reference sequence). The CDR3 extends over 14 amino acids. The CDR3 protein is CASSTGTSKHEQYF. In DNA form, the CDR3 reads TGCGCCAGCAGCACCGGGACTAGCAAGCACGAGCAGTACTTC.

In this sample, this clonotype turned up a few times. The gene calls are TRBV18 and TRBJ2-5; D is ambiguous. Trimming removed 0 bases at V and 2 bases at J, with 7 bases between. The germline gives CDR1 KGHSH, CDR2 LQKENI. CDR3 length: 14 amino acids. The DNA of the CDR3 is TGTGCCAGCTCACCACCAGGCCCACAAGAGACCCAGTACTTC. It specifies CASSPPGPQETQYF.

This clonotype was seen repeatedly, ten times or more. The chain carries TRBV28 and TRBJ2-1, with 7 bases fitting TRBD1. CDR1 is MDHEN, CDR2 SYDVKM, per germline. After removal of 4 bases from V and 6 bases from J, the junction contained 0 bases not matched to a gene. CDR3 length: 12 amino acids. The CDR3 DNA sequence: TGTGCCAGCAGTTCAGGGGGCAATGAGCAGTTCTTC. Amino acid sequence: CASSSGGNEQFF.

The rearrangement links TRBV14 to TRBJ2-1; no clear D. Germline V gene sequence: CDR1 SGHDN, CDR2 FVKESK. V lost 1 base, J lost 0 bases, and 4 bases lay in between. CDR3 length: 14 amino acids. In DNA form, the CDR3 reads TGTGCCAGCAGCCAAGTTAACTCCTACAATGAGCAGTTCTTC. It translates to CASSQVNSYNEQFF.

The chain uses TRBV6-2 or TRBV6-3 and TRBJ1-6; TRBD1 aligns across 7 bases. Germline assignment: CDR1 MNHEY and CDR2 SVGEGT. CDR3 length: 15 amino acids. V lost 5 bases, J lost 7 bases, and 8 bases stayed unmatched. The DNA of the CDR3 is TGTGCCAGCAGTCCTCACAGGGGAAAAAATTCACCCCTCCACTTT. This gives the protein CASSPHRGKNSPLHF.

In its sample, this clonotype was seen a few times. The V gene is TRBV4-2, the J gene TRBJ2-7, with 11 bases lining up with TRBD2. CDR1 and CDR2 from the germline V gene are LGHNA and YNFKEQ. There are 15 residues in the CDR3. Trimming removed 3 bases from V and 7 bases from J; junction bases left unmatched: 8. The CDR3 region has the DNA TGTGCCAGCAGCCAGAGTAGCGGGGGGGCTCAAGAGCAGTACTTC. Translation gives CASSQSSGGAQEQYF.

This clonotype was counted at least ten times. This chain links TRBV3-1 with TRBJ1-5, with D unclear. V dropped 0 bases and J dropped 3 bases, with 9 bases sitting between them. The CDR3 has 15 amino acids. CDR1 is LGHDT, CDR2 YNNKEL, per germline (reference sequence). This CDR3 reads CASSQDTAHNQPQHF. The CDR3 region has the DNA TGTGCCAGCAGCCAAGATACGGCTCACAATCAGCCCCAGCATTTT.

Ten or more counts support this clonotype. The chain links TRBV6-1 to TRBJ2-3, with D unresolved. V gave up 1 base and J gave up 0 bases, with 8 bases separating them. Germline assignment: CDR1 MNHNS and CDR2 SASEGT. CDR3 length: 15 residues. The CDR3 loop reads CASSEVALSTDTQYF. CDR3 coding DNA: TGTGCCAGCAGTGAAGTGGCCCTTAGCACAGATACGCAGTATTTT.

This clonotype has at least ten counts. The V and J genes are TRBV27 and TRBJ1-5; 9 bases map to TRBD1. Germline V gene lookup returns CDR1 MNHEY and CDR2 SMNVEV (reference sequence). V lost 6 bases to trimming and J lost 3 bases; unmatched junction nucleotides: 3. The length of the CDR3 is 14 residues. The CDR3 DNA sequence: TGTGCCAGCAGGGGACAGGGATTCAATCAGCCCCAGCATTTT. Encoded protein: CASRGQGFNQPQHF.

This clonotype was counted a few times. The rearrangement links TRBV7-2 to TRBJ2-5, with unresolved D. Looked up from germline, CDR1 is SGHTA and CDR2 is FQGNSA. Trimming removed 4 bases from V and 4 bases from J, with 7 bases in between. The CDR3 runs to 12 residues. CDR3 loop: CASSSPPETQYF. CDR3 bases: TGTGCCAGCAGCTCTCCCCCAGAGACCCAGTACTTC. Full variable domain (missing parts from reference TRBV7-2 and TRBJ2-5): GAGVSQSPSNKVTEKGKDVELRCDPISGHTALYWYRQSLGQGLEFLIYFQGNSAPDKSGLPSDRFSAERTGGSVSTLTIQRTQQEDSAVYLCASSSPPETQYFGPGTRLLVL.